The 30 T cell receptor beta chains below all came from one sample that was sequenced in a study of graft-versus-host responses after intestinal transplantation. This table comes from immunoSEQ multiplex PCR, and its TCRdb copy is limited to in-frame clones, with some not included. The table lists about 25,000 clones, approximately 93% of them singletons. Sequencing used PBMCs, obtained 18 days after transplant. The receptors here all came from a human patient who received an intestinal transplant, so some T cells may come from the graft donor.

The chain couples TRBV10-2 to TRBJ2-1; 7 nucleotides align to TRBD2. This CDR3 is built from 14 residues. In germline, CDR1 is WSHSY, CDR2 SAAADI. The V and J ends lost 6 bases and 0 bases, in that order; junction bases with no gene match: 2. CDR3 sequence reads: CASSGGSSYNEQFF. The CDR3 bases are TGCGCCAGCAGCGGGGGGAGCTCCTACAATGAGCAGTTCTTC.

J is TRBJ1-1 and V is TRBV20-1; D is ambiguous. Germline V gene lookup returns CDR1 DFQATT and CDR2 SNEGSKA (reference sequence). The CDR3 sequence is 11 residues long. The V end was cut by 3 bases, the J end by 5 bases, with 7 bases between. The CDR3 spells CSASFGTEAFF. The CDR3 DNA is TGCAGTGCTAGTTTTGGGACTGAAGCTTTCTTT.

This clone occurred a few times. CDR3 sequence reads: CASSYGGARAHEQYF. The CDR3 region has the DNA TGTGCCAGCAGCTACGGGGGGGCCAGAGCGCACGAGCAGTACTTC. The chain recombines TRBV5-4 with TRBJ2-7; TRBD2 agrees at 8 bases. The CDR3 runs 15 residues. Trimming took 3 bases from V and 5 from J; bases not matched to a gene: 10. CDR1 is SGHNT and CDR2 is YYREEE in the germline V gene (reference sequence).

V is TRBV19 and J is TRBJ1-2; 7 bases match TRBD1. The germline V gene encodes CDR1 LNHDA and CDR2 SQIVND (reference sequence). The length of the CDR3 is 13 residues. Trimming cost V 5 bases and J 8 bases; bases outside gene matches: 8. The CDR3 loop is CASSAGQVDGYTF. DNA of the CDR3: TGTGCCAGTAGTGCCGGACAGGTGGACGGCTACACCTTC.

V gene TRBV11-2 combines with J gene TRBJ2-1; D ambiguous. This CDR3 has 11 amino acids. V shed 5 bases and J shed 9 bases, with 8 bases lying between them. Germline V gene data show CDR1 as SGHAT and CDR2 as FQNNGV. This CDR3 is CASSRVVEQFF. The CDR3, as DNA: TGTGCCAGCAGCCGGGTGGTTGAGCAGTTCTTC.

The chain couples TRBV19 to TRBJ2-7; possible D gene TRBD1, 6 bases. CDR1 and CDR2 (germline): LNHDA, SQIVND (reference sequence). The CDR3 consists of 15 residues. V lost 4 bases and J 1 base, leaving 14 bases between the germline ends. CDR3 sequence: CASSSRQQGSYEQYF. The CDR3 nucleotides read TGTGCCAGTAGTAGCAGACAACAGGGATCCTACGAGCAGTACTTC.

The chain uses TRBV6-1 and TRBJ2-7; 8 bases map to TRBD1. The CDR3 contains 13 residues. Germline V lookup: CDR1 MNHNS, CDR2 SASEGT. Trimming removed 5 bases from V and 2 bases from J; junction bases left unmatched: 2. CDR3 sequence: CASSWTGPYEQYF. CDR3 bases: TGTGCCAGCAGTTGGACAGGGCCCTACGAGCAGTACTTC.

Only one count was recorded for this clone. The chain employs TRBV5-4 and TRBJ2-2; 9 bases line up with TRBD1. Germline V gene sequence: CDR1 SGHNT, CDR2 YYREEE (reference sequence). J lost 3 bases, V lost 2 bases, and 5 bases had no gene match. The CDR3 has 16 residues. The CDR3: CASSLGDRVYTGELFF. The CDR3 region has the DNA TGTGCCAGCAGCTTAGGGGACAGGGTTTACACCGGGGAGCTGTTTTTT.

The V gene is TRBV5-4, the J gene TRBJ2-7, with D perhaps matching TRBD1 or TRBD2 (5 bases each). This CDR3 comprises 14 residues. Looked up from germline, CDR1 is SGHNT and CDR2 is YYREEE (reference sequence). The V and J ends lost 0 bases and 2 bases respectively, with 9 bases between them. The chain's CDR3 is CASSLGDAAYEQYF. The CDR3 DNA sequence: TGTGCCAGCAGCTTGGGGGACGCCGCCTACGAGCAGTACTTC.

This chain links TRBV7-9 with TRBJ2-5, with D possibly TRBD1 on 6 matching bases. Deletions cut 2 bases from V and 5 bases from J, with 9 bases between. The CDR3 extends over 13 amino acids. Germline CDR1 and CDR2: SEHNR and FQNEAQ (reference sequence). This CDR3 reads CASSLPGAETQYF. Written as DNA, the CDR3 is TGTGCCAGCAGCTTACCAGGGGCCGAGACCCAGTACTTC.

This clone was counted once. Written as DNA, the CDR3 is TGCGCCAGCAGCTCCGGACAGGGGCTGAATGAGCAGTTCTTC. Its translation is CASSSGQGLNEQFF. The J gene is TRBJ2-1, the V gene TRBV5-1; TRBD1 matches 9 bases. The CDR3 is 14 residues long. Germline trimming cut 3 bases from V and 7 bases from J; bases unmatched to any gene: 5. The germline CDR1 and CDR2 sequences are SGHRS and YFSETQ. Supplemented by reference TRBV5-1 and TRBJ2-1, the full variable domain reads KAGVTQTPRYLIKTRGQQVTLSCSPISGHRSVSWYQQTPGQGLQFLFEYFSETQRNKGNFPGRFSGRQFSNSRSEMNVSTLELGDSALYLCASSSGQGLNEQFFGPGTRLTVL.

The V call is TRBV7-9, the J call TRBJ1-2; a weak D match, TRBD1 (5 bases). The CDR3 totals 14 residues. Trimming took off 5 bases at V and 4 bases at J, with 14 bases between the two ends. The germline CDR1 and CDR2 sequences are SEHNR and FQNEAQ (reference sequence). CDR3 sequence (DNA): TGTGCCAGCAGCGAGGAGACAGACTCCTATGGCTACACCTTC. This encodes CASSEETDSYGYTF.

V is TRBV28 and J is TRBJ2-3, with D hard to call. This CDR3 is built from 14 residues. Per germline, CDR1 MDHEN and CDR2 SYDVKM. V was pared by 5 bases and J by 6 bases, with 15 bases between. CDR3 protein: CASSLYRALDTQYF. The CDR3 DNA reads as TGTGCCAGCAGTCTCTATCGGGCGTTGGATACGCAGTATTTT.

This chain uses TRBV5-1 with TRBJ1-4; 9 bases match TRBD1. CDR1 and CDR2 (germline): SGHRS, YFSETQ. Unmatched junction bases numbered 7, after V lost 4 bases and J lost 6 bases. The CDR3 runs to 15 residues. The CDR3 nucleotides are TGCGCCAGCAGCCTCGGGACAGGGATGTATGAAAAACTGTTTTTT. Protein product: CASSLGTGMYEKLFF.

This rearrangement joins TRBV11-2 to TRBJ1-6, with TRBD1 as a possible D gene (5 bases). The CDR3 consists of 13 residues. Trimming pared 2 bases from V and 10 bases from J, leaving 9 bases between. Germline V gene sequence: CDR1 SGHAT, CDR2 FQNNGV. CDR3 region: CASSLQRGSPLHF. Written as DNA, the CDR3 is TGTGCCAGCAGCTTACAGAGGGGATCACCCCTCCACTTT.

The V and J genes are TRBV7-9 and TRBJ2-3; D not resolved. V dropped 4 bases and J dropped 1 base, with 12 bases sitting between them. There are 15 residues in the CDR3. The V gene's germline CDR1 is SEHNR and CDR2 FQNEAQ (reference sequence). In nucleotides, the CDR3 is TGTGCCAGCAGCTCCACGGTTTCCGGCACAGATACGCAGTATTTT. It yields the protein CASSSTVSGTDTQYF.

The chain has TRBV28 and TRBJ1-2; 7 positions agree with TRBD1. V gave up 6 bases and J gave up 5 bases; unmatched junction bases: 9. The CDR3 contains 14 residues. Germline CDR1 MDHEN, CDR2 SYDVKM. The CDR3 DNA reads TGTGCCAGCAGACCGACAGGGAAGGTTTATGGCTACACCTTC. Its protein is CASRPTGKVYGYTF.

The chain recombines TRBV5-6 with TRBJ2-3; unclear D gene. The V gene lost 2 bases and the J gene lost 0 bases, with 7 bases spanning the gap. Germline-derived CDR1 and CDR2 are SGHDT and YYEEEE. The CDR3 runs 14 residues. CDR3 nucleotide sequence: TGTGCCAGCAGCTTAACGGCGAGCACAGATACGCAGTATTTT. Translating it yields CASSLTASTDTQYF.

The chain has TRBV5-6 and TRBJ2-5; maybe TRBD1 (6 bases). Germline-derived CDR1 and CDR2 are SGHDT and YYEEEE. V gave up 3 bases and J gave up 5 bases, with 11 bases separating them. The CDR3 runs to 13 residues. The CDR3 protein is CASSWGRGETQYF. CDR3 DNA sequence: TGTGCCAGCAGCTGGGGGCGCGGGGAGACCCAGTACTTC.

The chain uses TRBV19 and TRBJ2-3, with 8 bases that match TRBD2. The length of the CDR3 is 15 residues. Per the germline V gene, CDR1 is LNHDA and CDR2 is SQIVND (reference sequence). Unmatched junction bases numbered 4, after V lost 2 bases and J lost 3 bases. DNA for the CDR3: TGTGCCAGTAGTATATCTAGCGGGCTGACAGATACGCAGTATTTT. Protein product: CASSISSGLTDTQYF.

V usage is TRBV5-6 and J usage is TRBJ1-3, with D unclear. The germline gives CDR1 SGHDT, CDR2 YYEEEE. CDR3 length equals 15 residues. Trimming took 1 base from V and 1 from J, leaving 9 bases between them. CDR3 residues: CASSLMGGSGNTIYF. The DNA of the CDR3 is TGTGCCAGCAGCTTGATGGGTGGTTCTGGAAACACCATATATTTT.

This rearrangement joins TRBV9 to TRBJ2-1; D may be TRBD1 or TRBD2 (5 bases each). The CDR3 extends over 16 amino acids. V lost 0 bases and J lost 1, with 11 bases in between. CDR1 and CDR2 (germline): SGDLS, YYNGEE. The CDR3 region is CASSVERGGSYNEQFF. As DNA, the CDR3 is TGTGCCAGCAGCGTAGAGAGGGGCGGGTCCTACAATGAGCAGTTCTTC.

The V call is TRBV10-1, the J call TRBJ2-3; TRBD2 agrees at 10 bases. CDR3 length: 17 residues. Germline V gene data show CDR1 as WNHNN and CDR2 as SYGVQD (reference sequence). J was trimmed by 4 bases and V by 0 bases; bases with no gene match: 7. CDR3 sequence (DNA): TGCGCCAGCAGTGAGTCGACTTTCGGACTAGCGGCAGATACGCAGTATTTT. Translation gives CASSESTFGLAADTQYF.

This sequence joins TRBV5-4 and TRBJ1-2, with 9 bases identical to TRBD1. Per germline, CDR1 SGHNT and CDR2 YYREEE (reference sequence). This CDR3 region has 17 residues. J gave up 4 bases and V 2 bases, and 12 bases lay outside the gene matches. The CDR3 loop reads CASSFLGQGPSGYGYTF. CDR3 bases: TGTGCCAGCAGCTTCTTGGGACAGGGACCCAGCGGCTATGGCTACACCTTC.

V gene TRBV11-2 combines with J gene TRBJ1-1; no reliable D call. This CDR3 has 16 amino acids. The ends were cut back, 5 bases at V and 2 bases at J, with 18 bases in the middle. CDR1 is SGHAT, CDR2 FQNNGV, per germline. The CDR3 reads CASSLSLEGSNTEAFF. The CDR3 DNA is TGTGCCAGCAGCCTTTCCCTCGAGGGAAGTAACACTGAAGCTTTCTTT.

The chain combines TRBV19 with TRBJ1-3, with unresolved D. This CDR3 contains 16 residues. Germline assignment: CDR1 LNHDA and CDR2 SQIVND (reference sequence). Trimming removed 7 bases at V and 0 bases at J, with 16 bases between. CDR3 bases: TGTGCCAGTACTAACCTTCCGGGCCTCTCTGGAAACACCATATATTTT. It yields the protein CASTNLPGLSGNTIYF.

DNA for the CDR3: TGTGCCAGCAGACCTCTTATGAACACTGAAGCTTTCTTT. Its translation is CASRPLMNTEAFF. The chain links TRBV6-6 to TRBJ1-1; D is unclear. The V and J ends lost 6 bases and 0 bases respectively, with 8 bases between them. The CDR3 runs 13 residues. Germline-derived CDR1 and CDR2 are MNHNY and SVGAGI (reference sequence).

The J gene is TRBJ1-6, the V gene TRBV10-3; D is unclear. Germline V gene sequence: CDR1 ENHRY, CDR2 SYGVKD. CDR3 length equals 14 residues. Trimming removed 0 bases from V and 0 bases from J, with 0 bases in between. The CDR3 spells CAISESSYNSPLHF. CDR3 DNA: TGTGCCATCAGTGAGTCCTCCTATAATTCACCCCTCCACTTT.

V and J are TRBV4-1 and TRBJ2-1; unclear D gene. This CDR3 region has 13 residues. Per germline, CDR1 MGHRA and CDR2 YSYEKL. Trimming took 3 bases from V and 5 from J, leaving 8 bases between them. The DNA for the CDR3 is TGCGCCAGCAGCCACGCTGGAAACAATGAGCAGTTCTTC. Translation gives CASSHAGNNEQFF.

V and J are TRBV7-8 and TRBJ2-1; unclear D gene. Germline lookup yields CDR1 SGHVS and CDR2 FQNEAQ. The V end lost 3 bases, the J end lost 5 bases, and 17 bases lay between the germline ends. The CDR3 spans 16 residues. Here the CDR3 DNA reads TGTGCCAGCAGCTTTGGCGTCCCGGTAGTTGACAATGAGCAGTTCTTC. It is translated as CASSFGVPVVDNEQFF.